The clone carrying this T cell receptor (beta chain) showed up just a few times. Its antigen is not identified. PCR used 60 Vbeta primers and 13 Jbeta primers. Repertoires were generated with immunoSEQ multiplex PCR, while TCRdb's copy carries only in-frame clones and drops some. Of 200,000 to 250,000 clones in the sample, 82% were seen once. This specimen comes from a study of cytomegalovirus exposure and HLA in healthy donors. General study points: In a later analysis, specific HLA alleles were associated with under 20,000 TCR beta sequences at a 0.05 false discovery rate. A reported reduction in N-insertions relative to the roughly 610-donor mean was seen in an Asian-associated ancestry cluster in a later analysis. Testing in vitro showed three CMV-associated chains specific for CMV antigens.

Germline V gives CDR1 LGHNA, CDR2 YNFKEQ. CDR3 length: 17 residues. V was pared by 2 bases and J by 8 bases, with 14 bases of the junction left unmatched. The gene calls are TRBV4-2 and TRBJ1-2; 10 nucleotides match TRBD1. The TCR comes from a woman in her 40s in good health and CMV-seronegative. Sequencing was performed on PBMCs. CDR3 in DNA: TGTGCCAGCAGCCAAACTTTGCCGGGACAGGGGTTAGGGGGCTACACCTTC. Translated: CASSQTLPGQGLGGYTF.